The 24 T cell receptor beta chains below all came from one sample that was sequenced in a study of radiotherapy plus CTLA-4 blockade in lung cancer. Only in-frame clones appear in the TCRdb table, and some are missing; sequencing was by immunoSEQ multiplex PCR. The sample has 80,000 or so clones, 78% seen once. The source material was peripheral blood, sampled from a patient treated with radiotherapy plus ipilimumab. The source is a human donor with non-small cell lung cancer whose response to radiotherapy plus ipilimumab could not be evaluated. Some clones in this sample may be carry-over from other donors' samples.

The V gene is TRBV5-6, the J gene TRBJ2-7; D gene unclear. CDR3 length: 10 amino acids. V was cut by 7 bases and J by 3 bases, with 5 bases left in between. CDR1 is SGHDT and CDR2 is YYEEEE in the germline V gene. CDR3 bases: TGTGCCAGCCCCTTCTACGAGCAGTACTTC. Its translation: CASPFYEQYF.

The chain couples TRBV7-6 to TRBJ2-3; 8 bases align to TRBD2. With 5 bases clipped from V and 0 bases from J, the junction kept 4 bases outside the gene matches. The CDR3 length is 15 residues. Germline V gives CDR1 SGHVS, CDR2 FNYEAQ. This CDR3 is CASSHREGSTDTQYF. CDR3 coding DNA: TGTGCCAGCAGCCACCGGGAGGGTAGCACAGATACGCAGTATTTT.

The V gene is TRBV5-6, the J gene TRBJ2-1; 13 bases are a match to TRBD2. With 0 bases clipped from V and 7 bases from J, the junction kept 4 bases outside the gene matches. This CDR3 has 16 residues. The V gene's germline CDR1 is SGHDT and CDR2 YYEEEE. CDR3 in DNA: TGTGCCAGCAGCTTGGTCGTGACTAGCGGGGGGAATGAGCAGTTCTTC. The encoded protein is CASSLVVTSGGNEQFF. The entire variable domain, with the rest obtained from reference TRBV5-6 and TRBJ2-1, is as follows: DAGVTQSPTHLIKTRGQQVTLRCSPKSGHDTVSWYQQALGQGPQFIFQYYEEEERQRGNFPDRFSGHQFPNYSSELNVNALLLGDSALYLCASSLVVTSGGNEQFFGPGTRLTVL.

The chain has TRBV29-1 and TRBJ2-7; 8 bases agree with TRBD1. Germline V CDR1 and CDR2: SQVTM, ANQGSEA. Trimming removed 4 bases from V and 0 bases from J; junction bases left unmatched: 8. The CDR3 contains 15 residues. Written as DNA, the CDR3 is TGCAGCGTTGGGCCTAGGACAGGGCACTCCTACGAGCAGTACTTC. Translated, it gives CSVGPRTGHSYEQYF.

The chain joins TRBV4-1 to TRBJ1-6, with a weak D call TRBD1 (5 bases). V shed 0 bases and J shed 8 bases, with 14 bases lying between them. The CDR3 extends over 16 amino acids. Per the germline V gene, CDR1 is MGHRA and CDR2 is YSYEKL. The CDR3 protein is CASSQEGQGRDSPLHF. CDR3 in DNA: TGCGCCAGCAGCCAAGAGGGCCAGGGCCGAGATTCACCCCTCCACTTT.

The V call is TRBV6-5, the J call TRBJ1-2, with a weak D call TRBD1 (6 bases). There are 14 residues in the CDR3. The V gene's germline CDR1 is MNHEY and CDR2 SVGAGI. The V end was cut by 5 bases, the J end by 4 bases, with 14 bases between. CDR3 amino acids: CASSNRQASYGYTF. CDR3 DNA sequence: TGTGCCAGCAGTAACCGACAGGCAAGCTATGGCTACACCTTC.

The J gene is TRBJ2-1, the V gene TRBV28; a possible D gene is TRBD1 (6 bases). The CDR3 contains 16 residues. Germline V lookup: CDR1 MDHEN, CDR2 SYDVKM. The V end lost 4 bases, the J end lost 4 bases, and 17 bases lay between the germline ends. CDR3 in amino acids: CASSSSRVQGYNEQFF. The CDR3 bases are TGTGCCAGCAGTTCGAGTAGGGTCCAGGGGTACAATGAGCAGTTCTTC. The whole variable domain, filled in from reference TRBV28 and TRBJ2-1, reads DVKVTQSSRYLVKRTGEKVFLECVQDMDHENMFWYRQDPGLGLRLIYFSYDVKMKEKGDIPEGYSVSREKKERFSLILESASTNQTSMYLCASSSSRVQGYNEQFFGPGTRLTVL.

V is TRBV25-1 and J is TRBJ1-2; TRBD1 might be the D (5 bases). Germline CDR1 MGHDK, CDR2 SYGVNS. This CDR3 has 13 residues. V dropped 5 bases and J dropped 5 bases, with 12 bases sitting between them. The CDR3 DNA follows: TGTGCCAGCAGTCGGGCGGGGGGGTATGGCTACACCTTC. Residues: CASSRAGGYGYTF.

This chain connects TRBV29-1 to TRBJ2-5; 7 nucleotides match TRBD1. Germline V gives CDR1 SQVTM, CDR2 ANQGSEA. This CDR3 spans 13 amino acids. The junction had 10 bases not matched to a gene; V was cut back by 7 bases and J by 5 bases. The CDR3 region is CSARDRVQETQYF. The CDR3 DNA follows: TGCAGCGCTCGCGACAGGGTTCAGGAGACCCAGTACTTC.

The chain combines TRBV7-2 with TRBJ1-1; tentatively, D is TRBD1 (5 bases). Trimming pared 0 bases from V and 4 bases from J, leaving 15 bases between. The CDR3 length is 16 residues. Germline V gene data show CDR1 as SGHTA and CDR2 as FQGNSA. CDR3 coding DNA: TGTGCCAGCAGCTTAGCGCGGGGCAGGGTGAGCACTGAAGCTTTCTTT. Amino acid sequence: CASSLARGRVSTEAFF.

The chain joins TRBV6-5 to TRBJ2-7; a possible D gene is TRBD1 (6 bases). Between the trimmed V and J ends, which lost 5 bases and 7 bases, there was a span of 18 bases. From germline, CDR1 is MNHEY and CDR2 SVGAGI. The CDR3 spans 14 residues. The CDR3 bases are TGTGCCAGCAGTGAATTAAGACAGGCCGCGGAGCAGTACTTC. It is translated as CASSELRQAAEQYF.

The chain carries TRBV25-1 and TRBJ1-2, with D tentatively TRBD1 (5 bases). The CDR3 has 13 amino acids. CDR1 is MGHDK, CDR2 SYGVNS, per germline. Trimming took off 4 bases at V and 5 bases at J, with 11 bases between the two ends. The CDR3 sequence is CASSAEGLYGYTF. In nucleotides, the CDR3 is TGTGCCAGCAGTGCGGAGGGACTTTATGGCTACACCTTC.

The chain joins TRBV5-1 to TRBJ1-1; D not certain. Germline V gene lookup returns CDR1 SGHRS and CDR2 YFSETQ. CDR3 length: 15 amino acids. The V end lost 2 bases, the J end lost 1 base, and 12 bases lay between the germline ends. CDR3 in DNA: TGCGCCAGCAGCTTAAACGTACGGGGGAACACTGAAGCTTTCTTT. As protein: CASSLNVRGNTEAFF.

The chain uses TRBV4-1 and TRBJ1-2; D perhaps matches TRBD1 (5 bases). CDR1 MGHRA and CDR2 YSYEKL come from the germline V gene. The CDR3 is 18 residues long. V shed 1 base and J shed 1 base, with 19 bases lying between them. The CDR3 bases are TGCGCCAGCAGCCAAGCCTACCGTGGGCAGGGAGGTAACTATGGCTACACCTTC. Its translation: CASSQAYRGQGGNYGYTF.

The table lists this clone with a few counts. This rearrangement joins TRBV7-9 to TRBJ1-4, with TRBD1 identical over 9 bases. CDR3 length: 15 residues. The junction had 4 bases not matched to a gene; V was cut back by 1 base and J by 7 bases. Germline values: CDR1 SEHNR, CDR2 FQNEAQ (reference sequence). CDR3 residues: CASSLGRDRVEKLFF. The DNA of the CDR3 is TGTGCCAGCAGCTTAGGGCGGGACAGGGTTGAAAAACTGTTTTTT.

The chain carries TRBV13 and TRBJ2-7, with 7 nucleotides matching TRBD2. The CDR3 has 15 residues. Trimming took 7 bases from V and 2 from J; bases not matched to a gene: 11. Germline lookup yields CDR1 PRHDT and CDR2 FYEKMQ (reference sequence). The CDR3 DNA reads TGTGCCAGCACCATCGGGGGGAATGGGGCCTACGAGCAGTACTTC. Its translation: CASTIGGNGAYEQYF. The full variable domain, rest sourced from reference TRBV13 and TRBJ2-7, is AAGVIQSPRHLIKEKRETATLKCYPIPRHDTVYWYQQGPGQDPQFLISFYEKMQSDKGSIPDRFSAQQFSDYHSELNMSSLELGDSALYFCASTIGGNGAYEQYFGPGTRLTVT.

The CDR3 protein is CASSINAYQETQYF. The DNA of the CDR3 is TGTGCCAGTAGTATTAATGCGTACCAAGAGACCCAGTACTTC. This chain joins TRBV19 and TRBJ2-5; D unresolved. Germline CDR1 and CDR2: LNHDA and SQIVND (reference sequence). The CDR3 is made up of 14 amino acids. V was cut by 3 bases and J by 0 bases, with 8 bases left in between.

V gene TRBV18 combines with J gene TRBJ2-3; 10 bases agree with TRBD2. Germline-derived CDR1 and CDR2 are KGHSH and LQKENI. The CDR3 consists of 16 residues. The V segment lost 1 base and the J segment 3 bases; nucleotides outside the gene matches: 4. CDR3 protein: CASSPRISGGTDTQYF. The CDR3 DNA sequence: TGTGCCAGCTCACCACGTATTAGCGGGGGGACAGATACGCAGTATTTT.

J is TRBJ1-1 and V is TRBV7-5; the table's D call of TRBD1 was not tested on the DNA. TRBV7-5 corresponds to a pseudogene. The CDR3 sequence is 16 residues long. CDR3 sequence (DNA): TGTGCCAGAAGCTTAGCGCTGGGACAGACGAACACTGAAGCTTTCTTT. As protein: CARSLALGQTNTEAFF.

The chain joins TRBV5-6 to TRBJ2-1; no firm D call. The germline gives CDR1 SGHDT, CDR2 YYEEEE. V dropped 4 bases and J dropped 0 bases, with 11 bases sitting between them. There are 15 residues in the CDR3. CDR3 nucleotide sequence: TGTGCCAGCAGCCCCGGTCCGAGCTCCTACAATGAGCAGTTCTTC. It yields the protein CASSPGPSSYNEQFF. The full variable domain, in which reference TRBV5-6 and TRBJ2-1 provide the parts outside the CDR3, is DAGVTQSPTHLIKTRGQQVTLRCSPKSGHDTVSWYQQALGQGPQFIFQYYEEEERQRGNFPDRFSGHQFPNYSSELNVNALLLGDSALYLCASSPGPSSYNEQFFGPGTRLTVL.

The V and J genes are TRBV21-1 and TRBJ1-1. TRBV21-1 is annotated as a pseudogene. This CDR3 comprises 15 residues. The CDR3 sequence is CASSSPRRGNTEAFF. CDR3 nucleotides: TGTGCCAGCAGCAGCCCGAGGAGGGGGAACACTGAAGCTTTCTTT.

The CDR3 is CASGDRGPNIQYF. The CDR3 DNA is TGTGCCAGCGGGGACAGGGGCCCAAACATTCAGTACTTC. The V gene is TRBV2, the J gene TRBJ2-4; 10 nucleotides match TRBD1. The germline V gene encodes CDR1 SNHLY and CDR2 FYNNEI. Trimming removed 8 bases from V and 6 bases from J; junction bases left unmatched: 4. The CDR3 has 13 residues.

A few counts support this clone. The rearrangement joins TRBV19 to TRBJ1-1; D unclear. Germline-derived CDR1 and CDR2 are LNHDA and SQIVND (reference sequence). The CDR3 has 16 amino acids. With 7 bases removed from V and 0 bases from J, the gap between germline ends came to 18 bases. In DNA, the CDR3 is TGTGCCAGTATCCGCCGACTCGACGGCCTGAACACTGAAGCTTTCTTT. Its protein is CASIRRLDGLNTEAFF. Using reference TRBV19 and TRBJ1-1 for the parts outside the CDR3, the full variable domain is DGGITQSPKYLFRKEGQNVTLSCEQNLNHDAMYWYRQDPGQGLRLIYYSQIVNDFQKGDIAEGYSVSREKKESFPLTVTSAQKNPTAFYLCASIRRLDGLNTEAFFGQGTRLTVV.

The CDR3 loop reads CASSLDRKGETQYF. As DNA, the CDR3 is TGTGCCAGCAGCTTGGACAGGAAGGGGGAGACCCAGTACTTC. The J gene is TRBJ2-5, the V gene TRBV11-3; 7 nucleotides line up with TRBD1. This CDR3 contains 14 residues. CDR1 SGHNT and CDR2 YENEEA come from the germline V gene. Germline trimming cut 3 bases from V and 5 bases from J; bases unmatched to any gene: 6.